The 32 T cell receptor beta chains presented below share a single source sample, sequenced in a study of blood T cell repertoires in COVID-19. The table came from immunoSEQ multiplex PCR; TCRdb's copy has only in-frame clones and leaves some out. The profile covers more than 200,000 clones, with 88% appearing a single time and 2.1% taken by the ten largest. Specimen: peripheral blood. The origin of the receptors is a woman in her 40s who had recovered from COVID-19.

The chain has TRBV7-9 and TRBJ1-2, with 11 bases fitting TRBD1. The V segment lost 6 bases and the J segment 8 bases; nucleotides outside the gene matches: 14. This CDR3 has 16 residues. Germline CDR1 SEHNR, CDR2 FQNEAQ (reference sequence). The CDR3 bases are TGTGCCAGCAGTAAAGGACAGGGGGCTGTCGGAGGAGGCTACACCTTC. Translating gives CASSKGQGAVGGGYTF.

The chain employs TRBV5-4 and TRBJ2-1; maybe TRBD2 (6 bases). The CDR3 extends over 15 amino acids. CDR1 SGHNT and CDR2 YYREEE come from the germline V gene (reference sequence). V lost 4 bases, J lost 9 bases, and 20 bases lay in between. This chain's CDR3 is CASSLDGAPGGEQFF. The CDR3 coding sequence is TGTGCCAGCAGCCTTGACGGGGCGCCCGGGGGTGAGCAGTTCTTC.

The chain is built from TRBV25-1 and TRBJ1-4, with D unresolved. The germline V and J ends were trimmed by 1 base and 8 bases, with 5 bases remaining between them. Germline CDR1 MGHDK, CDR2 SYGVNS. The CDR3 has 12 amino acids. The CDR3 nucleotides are TGTGCCAGCAGTGAATCGCGCGAAAAACTGTTTTTT. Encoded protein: CASSESREKLFF.

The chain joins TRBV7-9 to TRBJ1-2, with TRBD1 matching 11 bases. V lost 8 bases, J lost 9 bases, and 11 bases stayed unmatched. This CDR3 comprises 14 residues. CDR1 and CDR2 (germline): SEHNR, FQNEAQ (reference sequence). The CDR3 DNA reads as TGTGCCAGCCTGCCCCAAGGGACAGGGGGGAGCTACACCTTC. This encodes CASLPQGTGGSYTF.

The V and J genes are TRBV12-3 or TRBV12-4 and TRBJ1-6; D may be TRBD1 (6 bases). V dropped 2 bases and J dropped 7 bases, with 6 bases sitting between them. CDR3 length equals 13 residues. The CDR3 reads CASSLRGNSPLHF. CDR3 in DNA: TGTGCCAGCAGTTTAAGGGGGAATTCACCCCTCCACTTT.

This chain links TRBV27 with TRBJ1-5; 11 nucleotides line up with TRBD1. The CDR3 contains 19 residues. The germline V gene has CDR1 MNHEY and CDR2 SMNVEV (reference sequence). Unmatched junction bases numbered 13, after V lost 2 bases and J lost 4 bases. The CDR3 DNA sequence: TGTGCCAGCAGTTTACTCCGGGACAGGGGGTGGAGGGGAAATCAGCCCCAGCATTTT. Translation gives CASSLLRDRGWRGNQPQHF.

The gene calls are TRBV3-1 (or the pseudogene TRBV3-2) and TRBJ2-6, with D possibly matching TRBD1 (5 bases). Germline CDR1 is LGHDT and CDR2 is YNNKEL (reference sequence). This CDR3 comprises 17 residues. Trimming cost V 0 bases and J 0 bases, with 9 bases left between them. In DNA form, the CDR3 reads TGTGCCAGCAGCCAAGACGTTCAGGGCTCTGGGGCCAACGTCCTGACTTTC. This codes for CASSQDVQGSGANVLTF.

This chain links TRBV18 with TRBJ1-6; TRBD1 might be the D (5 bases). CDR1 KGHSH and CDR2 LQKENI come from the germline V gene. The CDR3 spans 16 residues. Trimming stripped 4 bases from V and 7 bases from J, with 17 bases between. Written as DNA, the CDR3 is TGTGCCAGCTCACAGGGGCCCTCAGGGATCAATTCACCCCTCCACTTT. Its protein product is CASSQGPSGINSPLHF.

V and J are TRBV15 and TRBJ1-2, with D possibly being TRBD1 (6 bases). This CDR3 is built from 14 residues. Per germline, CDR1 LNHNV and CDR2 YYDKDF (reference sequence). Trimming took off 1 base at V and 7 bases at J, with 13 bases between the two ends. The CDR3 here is CATSRGAGAGGYTF. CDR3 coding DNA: TGTGCCACCAGCAGAGGGGCAGGGGCGGGTGGCTACACCTTC.

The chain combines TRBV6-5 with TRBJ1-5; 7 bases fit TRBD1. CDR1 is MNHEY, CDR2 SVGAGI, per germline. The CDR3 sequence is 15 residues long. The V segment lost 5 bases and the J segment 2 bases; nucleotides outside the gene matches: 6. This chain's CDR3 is CASSPTGTGNQPQHF. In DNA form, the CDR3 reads TGTGCCAGCAGTCCCACCGGGACAGGCAATCAGCCCCAGCATTTT.

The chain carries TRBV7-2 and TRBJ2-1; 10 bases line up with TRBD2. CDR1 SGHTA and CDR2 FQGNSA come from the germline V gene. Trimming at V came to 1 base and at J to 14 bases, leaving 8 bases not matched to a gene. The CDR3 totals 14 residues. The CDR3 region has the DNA TGTGCCAGCAGCTTAGAGGTTAGCGGGAGGCGGGAGTTCTTC. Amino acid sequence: CASSLEVSGRREFF.

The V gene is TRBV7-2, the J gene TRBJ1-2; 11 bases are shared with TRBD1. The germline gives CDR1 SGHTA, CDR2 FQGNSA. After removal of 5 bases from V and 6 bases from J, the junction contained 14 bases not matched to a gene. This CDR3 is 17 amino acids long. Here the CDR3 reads CASSASRTGGIWDGYTF. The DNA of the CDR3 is TGTGCCAGCAGCGCTTCACGGACAGGGGGCATATGGGATGGCTACACCTTC.

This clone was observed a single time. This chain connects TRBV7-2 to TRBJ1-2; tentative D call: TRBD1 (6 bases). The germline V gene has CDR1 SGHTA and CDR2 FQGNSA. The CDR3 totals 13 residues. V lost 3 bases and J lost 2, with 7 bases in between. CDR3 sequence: CASSFGQNYGYTF. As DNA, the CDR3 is TGTGCCAGCAGCTTTGGACAGAACTATGGCTACACCTTC.

The CDR3 nucleotides are TGTGCCAGCAGCTCCAGACTAGCGGGGGGCCGGAGCTCCTACAATGAGCAGTTCTTC. Protein: CASSSRLAGGRSSYNEQFF. The rearrangement joins TRBV7-9 to TRBJ2-1, with 13 bases aligning to TRBD2. V lost 4 bases and J lost 0; bases outside the gene matches: 9. The germline gives CDR1 SEHNR, CDR2 FQNEAQ (reference sequence). The CDR3 consists of 19 residues. The complete variable domain, with remaining parts taken from reference TRBV7-9 and TRBJ2-1, reads DTGVSQNPRHKITKRGQNVTFRCDPISEHNRLYWYRQTLGQGPEFLTYFQNEAQLEKSRLLSDRFSAERPKGSFSTLEIQRTEQGDSAMYLCASSSRLAGGRSSYNEQFFGPGTRLTVL.

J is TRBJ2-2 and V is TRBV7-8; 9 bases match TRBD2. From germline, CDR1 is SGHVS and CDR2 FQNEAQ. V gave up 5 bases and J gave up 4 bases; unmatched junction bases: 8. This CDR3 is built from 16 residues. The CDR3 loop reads CASSQDERGVTGELFF. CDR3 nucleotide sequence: TGTGCCAGCAGCCAAGACGAGCGGGGGGTCACCGGGGAGCTGTTTTTT. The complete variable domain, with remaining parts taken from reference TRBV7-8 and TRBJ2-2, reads GAGVSQSPRYKVAKRGQDVALRCDPISGHVSLFWYQQALGQGPEFLTYFQNEAQLDKSGLPSDRFFAERPEGSVSTLKIQRTQQEDSAVYLCASSQDERGVTGELFFGEGSRLTVL.

In DNA form, the CDR3 reads TGTGCCAGCAGCTCTCTAGCGGGACAGAGCACAGATACGCAGTATTTT. This translates into CASSSLAGQSTDTQYF. The chain couples TRBV7-9 to TRBJ2-3; 9 bases are a match to TRBD2. CDR3 length equals 16 residues. Per germline, CDR1 SEHNR and CDR2 FQNEAQ (reference sequence). V lost 4 bases and J lost 0; bases outside the gene matches: 5. The entire variable domain, with the rest obtained from reference TRBV7-9 and TRBJ2-3, is as follows: DTGVSQNPRHKITKRGQNVTFRCDPISEHNRLYWYRQTLGQGPEFLTYFQNEAQLEKSRLLSDRFSAERPKGSFSTLEIQRTEQGDSAMYLCASSSLAGQSTDTQYFGPGTRLTVL.

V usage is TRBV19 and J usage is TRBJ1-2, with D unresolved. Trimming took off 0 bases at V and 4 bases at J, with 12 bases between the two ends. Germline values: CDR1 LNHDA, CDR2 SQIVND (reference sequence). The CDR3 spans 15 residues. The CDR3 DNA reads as TGTGCCAGTAGTATAGAGCTCAGAGTAGCCTATGGCTACACCTTC. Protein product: CASSIELRVAYGYTF.

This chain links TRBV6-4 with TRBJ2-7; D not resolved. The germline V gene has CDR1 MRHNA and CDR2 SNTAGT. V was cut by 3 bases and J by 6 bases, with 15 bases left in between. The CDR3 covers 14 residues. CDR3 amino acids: CASSERLGGVEQYF. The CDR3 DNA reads TGTGCCAGCAGTGAAAGACTGGGTGGCGTCGAGCAGTACTTC.

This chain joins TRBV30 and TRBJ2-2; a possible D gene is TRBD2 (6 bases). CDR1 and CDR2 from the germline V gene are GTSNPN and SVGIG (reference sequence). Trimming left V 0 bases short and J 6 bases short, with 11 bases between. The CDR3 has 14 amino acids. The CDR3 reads CAWSVRVAAGELFF. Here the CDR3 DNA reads TGTGCCTGGAGTGTACGGGTAGCGGCCGGGGAGCTGTTTTTT.

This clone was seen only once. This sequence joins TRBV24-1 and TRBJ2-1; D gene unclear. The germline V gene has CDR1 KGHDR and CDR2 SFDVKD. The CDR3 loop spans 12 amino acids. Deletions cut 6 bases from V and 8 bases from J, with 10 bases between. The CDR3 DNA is TGTGCCACCAGTACCGATGTAGATGAGCAGTTCTTC. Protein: CATSTDVDEQFF.

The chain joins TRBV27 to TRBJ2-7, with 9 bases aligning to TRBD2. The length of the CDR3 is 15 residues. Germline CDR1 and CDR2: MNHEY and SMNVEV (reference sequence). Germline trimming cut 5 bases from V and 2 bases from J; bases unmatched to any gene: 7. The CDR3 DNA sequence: TGTGCCAGCAGTCTCGGTGTAGCGGGGGCCTACGAGCAGTACTTC. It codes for CASSLGVAGAYEQYF.

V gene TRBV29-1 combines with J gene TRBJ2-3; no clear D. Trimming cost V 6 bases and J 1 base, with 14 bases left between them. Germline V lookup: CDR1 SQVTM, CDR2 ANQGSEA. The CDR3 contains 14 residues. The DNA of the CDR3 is TGCAGCGTCCGATCTAGGTACGGCACAGATACGCAGTATTTT. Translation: CSVRSRYGTDTQYF.

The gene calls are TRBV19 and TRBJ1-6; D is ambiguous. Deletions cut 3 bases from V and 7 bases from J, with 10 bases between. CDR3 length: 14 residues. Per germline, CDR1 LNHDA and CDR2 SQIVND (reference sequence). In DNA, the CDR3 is TGTGCCAGTAGTATCGGGATGGGAAATTCACCCCTCCACTTT. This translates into CASSIGMGNSPLHF.

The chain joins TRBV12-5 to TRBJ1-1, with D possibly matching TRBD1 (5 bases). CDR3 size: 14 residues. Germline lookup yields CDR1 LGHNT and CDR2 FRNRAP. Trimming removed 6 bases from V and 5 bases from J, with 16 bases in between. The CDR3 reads CASGGDYRGTEAFF. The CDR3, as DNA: TGTGCTAGTGGCGGGGACTACCGAGGGACTGAAGCTTTCTTT.

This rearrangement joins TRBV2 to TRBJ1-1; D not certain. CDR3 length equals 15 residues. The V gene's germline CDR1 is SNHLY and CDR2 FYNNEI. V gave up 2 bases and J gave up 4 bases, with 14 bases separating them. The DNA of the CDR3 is TGTGCCAGCAGTGAATGGGAGCAACCCAGCACTGAAGCTTTCTTT. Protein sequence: CASSEWEQPSTEAFF.

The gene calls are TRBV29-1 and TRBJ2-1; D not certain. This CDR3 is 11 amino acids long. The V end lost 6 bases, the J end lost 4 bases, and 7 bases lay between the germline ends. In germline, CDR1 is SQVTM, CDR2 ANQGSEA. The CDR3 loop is CSVVQYNEQFF. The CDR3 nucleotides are TGCAGCGTAGTACAGTACAATGAGCAGTTCTTC.

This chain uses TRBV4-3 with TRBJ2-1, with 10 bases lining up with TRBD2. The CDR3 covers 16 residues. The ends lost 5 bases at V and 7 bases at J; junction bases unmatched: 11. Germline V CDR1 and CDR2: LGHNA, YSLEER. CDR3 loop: CASSDLFSGGLNEQFF. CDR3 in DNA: TGCGCCAGCAGCGACCTTTTTAGCGGGGGGTTGAATGAGCAGTTCTTC.

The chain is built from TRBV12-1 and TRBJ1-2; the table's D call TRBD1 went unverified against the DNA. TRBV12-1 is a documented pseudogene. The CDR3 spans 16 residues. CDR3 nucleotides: TGTGCCAGCAGCTTTAGCCGTCACAGGGAATGGAGTGGCTACACCTTC. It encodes CASSFSRHREWSGYTF.

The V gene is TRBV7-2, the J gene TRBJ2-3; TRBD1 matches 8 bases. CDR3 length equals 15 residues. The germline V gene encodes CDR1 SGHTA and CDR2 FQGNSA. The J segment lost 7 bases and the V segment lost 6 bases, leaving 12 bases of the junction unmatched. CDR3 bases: TGTGCCAGCAGGCCCCCCGGGACAGGACGTCATACGCAGTATTTT. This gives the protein CASRPPGTGRHTQYF.

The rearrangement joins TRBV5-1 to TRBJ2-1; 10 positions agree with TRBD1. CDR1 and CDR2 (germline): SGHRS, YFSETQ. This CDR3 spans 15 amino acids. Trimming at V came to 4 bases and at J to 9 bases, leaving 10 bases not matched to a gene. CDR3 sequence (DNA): TGCGCCAGCAGCCGGGGACAGGGGACGACTCGTGAGCAGTTCTTC. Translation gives CASSRGQGTTREQFF.

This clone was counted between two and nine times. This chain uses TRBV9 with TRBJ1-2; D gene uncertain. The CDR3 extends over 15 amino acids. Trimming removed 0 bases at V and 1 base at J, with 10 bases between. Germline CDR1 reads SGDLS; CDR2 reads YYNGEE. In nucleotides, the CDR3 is TGTGCCAGCAGCGTAGGGAGTGAGATTAACTATGGCTACACCTTC. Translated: CASSVGSEINYGYTF.

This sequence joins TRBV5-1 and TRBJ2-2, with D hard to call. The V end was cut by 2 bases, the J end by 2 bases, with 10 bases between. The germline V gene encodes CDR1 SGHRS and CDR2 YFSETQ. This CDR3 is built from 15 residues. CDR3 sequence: CASSFLQSNTGELFF. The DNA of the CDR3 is TGCGCCAGCAGCTTTTTACAGTCTAACACCGGGGAGCTGTTTTTT.